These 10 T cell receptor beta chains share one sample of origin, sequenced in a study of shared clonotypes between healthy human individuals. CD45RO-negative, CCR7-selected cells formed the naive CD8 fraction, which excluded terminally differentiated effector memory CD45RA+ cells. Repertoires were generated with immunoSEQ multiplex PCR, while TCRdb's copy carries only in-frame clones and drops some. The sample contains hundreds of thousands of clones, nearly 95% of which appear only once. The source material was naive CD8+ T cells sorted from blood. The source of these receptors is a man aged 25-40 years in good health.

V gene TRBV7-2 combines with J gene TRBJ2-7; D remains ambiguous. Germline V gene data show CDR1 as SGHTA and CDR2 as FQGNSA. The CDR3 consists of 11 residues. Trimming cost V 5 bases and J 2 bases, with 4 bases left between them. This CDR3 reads CASSAPYEQYF. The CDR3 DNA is TGTGCCAGCAGCGCTCCCTACGAGCAGTACTTC.

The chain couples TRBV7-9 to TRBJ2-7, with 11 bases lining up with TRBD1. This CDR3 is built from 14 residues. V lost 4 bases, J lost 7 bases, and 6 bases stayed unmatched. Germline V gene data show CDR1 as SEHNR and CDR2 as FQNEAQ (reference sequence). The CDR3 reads CASSSPRDRGEQYF. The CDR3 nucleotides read TGTGCCAGCAGCTCCCCCCGGGACAGGGGGGAGCAGTACTTC.

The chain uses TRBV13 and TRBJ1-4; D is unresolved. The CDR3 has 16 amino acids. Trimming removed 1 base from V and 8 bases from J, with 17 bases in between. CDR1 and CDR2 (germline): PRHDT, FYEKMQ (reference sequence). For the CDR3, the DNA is TGTGCCAGCAGCTTAGTGGCAGCTCCTGGGAGGGAAAAACTGTTTTTT. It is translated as CASSLVAAPGREKLFF.

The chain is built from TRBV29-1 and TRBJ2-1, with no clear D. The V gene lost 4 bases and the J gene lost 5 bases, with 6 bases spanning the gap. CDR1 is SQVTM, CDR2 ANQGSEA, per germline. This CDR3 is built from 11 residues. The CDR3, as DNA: TGCAGCGTTGCGGATGACAATGAGCAGTTCTTC. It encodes CSVADDNEQFF.

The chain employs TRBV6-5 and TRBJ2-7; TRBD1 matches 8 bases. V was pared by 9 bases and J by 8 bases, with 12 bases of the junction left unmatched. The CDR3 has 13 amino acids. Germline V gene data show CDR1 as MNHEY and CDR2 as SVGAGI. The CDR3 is CASMGRQGHKQYF. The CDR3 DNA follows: TGTGCCAGTATGGGGCGACAGGGGCACAAGCAGTACTTC.

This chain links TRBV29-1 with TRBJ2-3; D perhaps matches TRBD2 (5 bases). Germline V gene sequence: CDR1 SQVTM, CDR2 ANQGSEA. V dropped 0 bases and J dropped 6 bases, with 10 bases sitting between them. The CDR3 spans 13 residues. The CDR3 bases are TGCAGCGTTGAAGAAGAGGGTAGGGATACGCAGTATTTT. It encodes CSVEEEGRDTQYF.

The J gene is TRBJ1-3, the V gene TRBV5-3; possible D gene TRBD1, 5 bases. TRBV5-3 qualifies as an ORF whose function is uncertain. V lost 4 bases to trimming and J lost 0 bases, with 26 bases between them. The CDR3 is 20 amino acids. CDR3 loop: CARSLKWQGTSSFSGNTIYF. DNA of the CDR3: TGTGCCAGAAGCCTCAAATGGCAGGGAACGAGTTCTTTCTCTGGAAACACCATATATTTT.

The CDR3 region is CATSTKYQGGNQPQHF. CDR3 nucleotides: TGTGCCACCAGCACAAAATACCAGGGCGGCAATCAGCCCCAGCATTTT. The rearrangement uses TRBV15 and TRBJ1-5; D might be TRBD1 (5 bases). This CDR3 has 16 amino acids. Germline V gene data show CDR1 as LNHNV and CDR2 as YYDKDF (reference sequence). V was shortened by 4 bases and J by 2 bases, with 15 bases between the two germline ends.

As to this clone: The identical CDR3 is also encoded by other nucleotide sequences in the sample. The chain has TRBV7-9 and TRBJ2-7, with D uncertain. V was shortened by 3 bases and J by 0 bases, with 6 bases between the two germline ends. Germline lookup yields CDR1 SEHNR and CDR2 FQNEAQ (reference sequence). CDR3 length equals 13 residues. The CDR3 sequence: CASSFPSSYEQYF. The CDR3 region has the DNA TGTGCCAGCAGCTTCCCGAGCTCCTACGAGCAGTACTTC.

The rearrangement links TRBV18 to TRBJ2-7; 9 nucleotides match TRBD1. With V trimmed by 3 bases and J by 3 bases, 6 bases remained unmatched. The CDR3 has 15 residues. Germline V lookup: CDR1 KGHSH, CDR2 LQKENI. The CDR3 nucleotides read TGTGCCAGCTCACCTCCGTCGACAGGGGGCTACGAGCAGTACTTC. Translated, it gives CASSPPSTGGYEQYF.